Sequencing of this T cell receptor (beta chain) was carried out in a study of CD8 T cells in Susac syndrome. CDR3 length: 14 residues. Between the trimmed V and J ends, which lost 5 bases and 9 bases, there was a span of 17 bases. As for this clonotype: Its specificity is unknown.

Sequencing of TCR beta was performed on blood CD8+ T cells and on blood CD4+ T cells. Study results and caveats: The number of individuals included in the study's TCR sequencing and HLA analysis was acknowledged as relatively small.

Reverse transcription of about 0.45 to 1 ug RNA was performed with random hexamers. Amplification of TCR beta CDR3 spanned 54 Vbeta and 13 Jbeta via immunoSEQ multiplex PCR. TCRdb reanalysed the immunoSEQ multiplex PCR reads using MiXCR and keeps one entry per CDR3 protein. Here the sample spans about 140,000 distinct CDR3 sequences, approximately 95% being singletons. Source material: CD4+ T cells from PBMCs. This TCR derives from a human donor with multiple sclerosis. The chain uses TRBV12-3 or TRBV12-4 and TRBJ2-1; possible D gene TRBD2, 5 bases. CDR3 coding DNA: TGTGCCAGCAGTGCCCTAGCAGGTCCGGCTGAGCAGTTCTTC. This encodes CASSALAGPAEQFF.